Detailed here is one TCR beta chain. Its antigen is unidentified. Profiling relied on immunoSEQ multiplex PCR, and the TCRdb table lists in-frame clones only, not all of them. The sample shows 300,000 to 500,000 clones, about 85% of them seen only once. The data were obtained in a study of Ad26.COV2.S vaccination and SARS-CoV-2 variants. Study-wide points: Researchers reported similar non-spike TCR breadth in vaccine and placebo recipients. Reports say spike-specific CD8+ and CD4+ T cell responses covered substantial breadth after vaccination.

Noted treatment: about 20 received Ad26.COV2.S at low or high dose, single or two shots; a few received placebo; per-sample allocation not given. Repertoires come from day 63 after the first vaccine or placebo injection. Participants' vaccine, an Ad26 vector, delivered Wuhan-strain SARS-CoV-2 spike. Trimming took off 5 bases at V and 0 bases at J, with 14 bases between the two ends. The CDR3 spans 15 residues. Per germline, CDR1 SEHNR and CDR2 FQNEAQ (reference sequence). The source is a person aged 18-60 years who received the Ad26.COV2.S COVID-19 vaccine or a placebo. The gene calls are TRBV7-9 and TRBJ2-7; TRBD2 might be the D (6 bases). Sequences were derived from peripheral blood, sampled in a trial of Ad26.COV2.S vaccine versus placebo. The CDR3 nucleotides read TGTGCCAGCAGCAGCGGACGGGAGCGCTCCTACGAGCAGTACTTC. Translation gives CASSSGRERSYEQYF.